This section outlines one T cell receptor (beta chain) sequence together with its context. The data belong to a study of blood T cell repertoires in COVID-19. Study-wide context: PBMCs, B-cell-depleted T cells, or T cells were the source of the cDNA or gDNA that made up the material.

The CDR3 runs 14 residues. V was clipped by 4 bases and J by 8 bases; unmatched bases: 7. Germline CDR1 and CDR2: LGHDT and YNNKEL (reference sequence). Authors' analysis steps: Amplification from reference gene primers served as the basis for estimated nucleated cell counts. Libraries were prepared by immunoSEQ multiplex PCR; TCRdb keeps only in-frame clonotypes and omits some of them. V and J calls plus clone size are reproduced from that table; the DNA served to infer D and trimming. Of 490,000 or so clones in the sample, 80% to 90% were seen once. Cohorts were determined from participant-reported clinical history. Donors in Cohort 3 who had recovered were those with two negative PCRs, healthcare professional clearance, or resolution of their symptoms.

The receptor's source is a woman in her fifties or sixties who had recovered from COVID-19. Sample: PBMCs or T cells enriched from blood (not recorded which). The chain has TRBV3-1 (or the pseudogene TRBV3-2) and TRBJ1-4, with 7 bases lining up with TRBD1. The CDR3 protein is CASSPRGAGEKLFF. CDR3 in DNA: TGTGCCAGCAGCCCCAGGGGGGCAGGAGAAAAACTGTTTTTT.